A selection of T cell receptor beta chains follows, all from one sample in a study of cytomegalovirus exposure and HLA in healthy donors. Method: immunoSEQ multiplex PCR; TCRdb's copy keeps in-frame clones and lacks some. The sample has 190,000 or so clones; 65% to 85% are singletons. The specimen was PBMCs. The receptors stem from a woman younger than 30 in good health and CMV-seropositive. Each CDR3 is given with its conserved first and last residue. A row's size may be missing; if present it is once, few, many or a size class.

j_call | v_call | clone_size | cdr3_aa
TRBJ1-3 | TRBV4-1 | once | CASSQGQILTGNTIYF
TRBJ1-1 | TRBV2 | NA | CASNVQGEANTEAFF
TRBJ1-1 | TRBV19 | NA | CASQLSDRGGYNTEAFF
TRBJ2-7 | TRBV19 | NA | CASTRWGRGQSDEQYF
TRBJ1-1 | TRBV7-3 | NA | CASSLGGSTEAFF
TRBJ2-1 | TRBV5-1 | NA | CASSYDPGQGRNEQFF
TRBJ2-6 | TRBV2 | NA | CASSGDRYNVLTF
TRBJ2-7 | TRBV6-5 | few | CASESGGPTYEQYF
TRBJ2-7 | TRBV9 | NA | CASSAGTAPYEQYF
TRBJ1-2 | TRBV13 | NA | CASSLGVDYGYTF